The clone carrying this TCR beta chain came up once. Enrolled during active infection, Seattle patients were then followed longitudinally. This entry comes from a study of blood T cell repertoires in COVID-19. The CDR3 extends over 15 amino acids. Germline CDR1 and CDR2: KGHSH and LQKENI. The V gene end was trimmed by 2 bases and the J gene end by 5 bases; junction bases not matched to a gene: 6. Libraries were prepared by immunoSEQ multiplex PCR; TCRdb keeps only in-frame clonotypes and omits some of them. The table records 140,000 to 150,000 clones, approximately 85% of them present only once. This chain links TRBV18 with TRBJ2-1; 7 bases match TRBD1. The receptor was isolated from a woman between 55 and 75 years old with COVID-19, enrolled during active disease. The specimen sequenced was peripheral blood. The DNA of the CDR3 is TGTGCCAGCTCACCAGAACGGGACAGCCACAATGAGCAGTTCTTC. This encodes CASSPERDSHNEQFF.